The 20 T cell receptor beta chains presented below share a single source sample, sequenced in a study of control samples from healthy donors and cancer patients. Generated by immunoSEQ multiplex PCR, the TCRdb table keeps only in-frame clones and is missing some. This sample has roughly 150,000 clones, with approximately 91% found just once. Sequenced: blood. All receptors come from a man under 40 in good health.

The chain employs TRBV5-1 and TRBJ2-6; either TRBD1 or TRBD2 may supply D (5 bases each). CDR1 is SGHRS and CDR2 is YFSETQ in the germline V gene. V lost 4 bases to trimming and J lost 4 bases, with 21 bases between them. This CDR3 is 18 amino acids long. CDR3 loop: CASSRSRDRGTGANVLTF. CDR3 DNA sequence: TGCGCCAGCAGCAGAAGCCGGGACCGGGGCACGGGGGCCAACGTCCTGACTTTC.

V is TRBV27 and J is TRBJ1-4, with D perhaps matching TRBD1 (5 bases). Germline V CDR1 and CDR2: MNHEY, SMNVEV (reference sequence). Between the trimmed V and J ends, which lost 5 bases and 3 bases, there was a span of 16 bases. The CDR3 has 16 amino acids. In DNA form, the CDR3 reads TGTGCCAGCAGTGCCCTCGGGGCGGCGGCTAATGAAAAACTGTTTTTT. This gives the protein CASSALGAAANEKLFF.

The chain couples TRBV5-1 to TRBJ2-2, with TRBD2 as a possible D gene (5 bases). The V and J ends lost 1 base and 2 bases respectively, with 9 bases between them. In germline, CDR1 is SGHRS, CDR2 YFSETQ. CDR3 length: 15 amino acids. The CDR3 loop reads CASSLLTGNTGELFF. As DNA, the CDR3 is TGCGCCAGCAGCTTGCTTACGGGAAACACCGGGGAGCTGTTTTTT.

The chain uses TRBV9 and TRBJ1-1, with a possible D match to TRBD1 (5 bases). Trimming took off 0 bases at V and 1 base at J, with 16 bases between the two ends. CDR1 and CDR2 (germline): SGDLS, YYNGEE. The CDR3 spans 17 residues. The CDR3 DNA reads TGTGCCAGCAGCGTAGACGGGGCCCTTGCCCCGAACACTGAAGCTTTCTTT. Its translation is CASSVDGALAPNTEAFF.

The chain joins TRBV5-4 to TRBJ1-3; 9 nucleotides align to TRBD1. With 5 bases clipped from V and 3 bases from J, the junction kept 6 bases outside the gene matches. Germline V CDR1 and CDR2: SGHNT, YYREEE (reference sequence). The CDR3 consists of 15 residues. CDR3 coding DNA: TGTGCCAGCAGTCAGGACAGGGGTAGTGGAAACACCATATATTTT. It yields the protein CASSQDRGSGNTIYF.

The rearrangement joins TRBV3-1 (or the pseudogene TRBV3-2) to TRBJ2-7, with 9 bases that match TRBD2. The trim removed 3 bases at V and 6 bases at J, leaving 6 bases unmatched. The CDR3 is 14 residues long. Germline CDR1 and CDR2: LGHDT and YNNKEL (reference sequence). CDR3 protein: CASSHLAGRSEQYF. For the CDR3, the DNA is TGTGCCAGCAGCCATCTAGCGGGGAGGAGCGAGCAGTACTTC.

The rearrangement links TRBV9 to TRBJ1-6; TRBD1 is a possible D gene (6 bases). V lost 5 bases and J 7 bases, leaving 10 bases between the germline ends. The CDR3 is 13 residues long. CDR1 is SGDLS and CDR2 is YYNGEE in the germline V gene. CDR3 region: CASRGGGNSPLHF. CDR3 in DNA: TGTGCCAGCAGAGGGGGGGGAAATTCACCCCTCCACTTT.

This clone was observed a single time. This chain connects TRBV12-3 or TRBV12-4 to TRBJ2-7; D ambiguous. The CDR3 spans 13 residues. V was shortened by 3 bases and J by 0 bases, with 6 bases between the two germline ends. In DNA, the CDR3 is TGTGCCAGCAGTTTGAGGCCCTCCTACGAGCAGTACTTC. Encoded protein: CASSLRPSYEQYF.

The gene calls are TRBV5-4 and TRBJ1-2; TRBD1 is a possible D gene (6 bases). Germline lookup yields CDR1 SGHNT and CDR2 YYREEE (reference sequence). The CDR3 runs 14 residues. With 4 bases removed from V and 8 bases from J, the gap between germline ends came to 18 bases. The CDR3 sequence is CASSLQGREKGYTF. CDR3 DNA sequence: TGTGCCAGCAGCCTTCAGGGGAGGGAGAAAGGCTACACCTTC.

CDR3 sequence: CASSPPTGPTYEQYF. CDR3 coding DNA: TGTGCCAGCTCACCACCGACGGGGCCTACCTACGAGCAGTACTTC. The rearrangement links TRBV18 to TRBJ2-7; D is perhaps TRBD1 or TRBD2 (5 bases each). Trimming removed 0 bases at V and 2 bases at J, with 11 bases between. CDR1 and CDR2 from the germline V gene are KGHSH and LQKENI. The CDR3 spans 15 residues. The full variable domain, with the rest looked up from reference TRBV18 and TRBJ2-7, is NAGVMQNPRHLVRRRGQEARLRCSPMKGHSHVYWYRQLPEEGLKFMVYLQKENIIDESGMPKERFSAEFPKEGPSILRIQQVVRGDSAAYFCASSPPTGPTYEQYFGPGTRLTVT.

J is TRBJ1-5 and V is TRBV7-7, with TRBD1 matching 7 bases. CDR3 length: 19 residues. Trimming removed 1 base from V and 0 bases from J; junction bases left unmatched: 12. Germline CDR1 is SSHAT and CDR2 is FNYEAQ (reference sequence). CDR3 in DNA: TGTGCCAGCAGCTTAGAGGGGGCAGGACAGGTCTATAGCAATCAGCCCCAGCATTTT. This translates into CASSLEGAGQVYSNQPQHF.

The chain employs TRBV6-5 and TRBJ1-1; D not resolved. This CDR3 has 15 amino acids. CDR1 MNHEY and CDR2 SVGAGI come from the germline V gene. The V and J ends lost 5 bases and 1 base respectively, with 14 bases between them. The CDR3 protein is CASSLSLTRNTEAFF. The CDR3 DNA is TGTGCCAGCAGTCTCTCCCTTACAAGGAACACTGAAGCTTTCTTT.

J is TRBJ1-5 and V is TRBV3-1 (or the pseudogene TRBV3-2); TRBD1 agrees at 8 bases. From germline, CDR1 is LGHDT and CDR2 YNNKEL (reference sequence). J lost 5 bases, V lost 0 bases, and 6 bases had no gene match. The CDR3 length is 16 residues. The CDR3 DNA follows: TGTGCCAGCAGCCAAGATCGATGGACAGGGCATCAGCCCCAGCATTTT. Translating it yields CASSQDRWTGHQPQHF.

The CDR3 coding sequence is TGTGCCAGCAGCTCCCAGCCGACTAGCTGGGAGACCCAGTACTTC. It codes for CASSSQPTSWETQYF. The rearrangement links TRBV7-2 to TRBJ2-5; 7 nucleotides line up with TRBD2. J was trimmed by 5 bases and V by 4 bases; bases with no gene match: 10. This CDR3 contains 15 residues. Per the germline V gene, CDR1 is SGHTA and CDR2 is FQGNSA.

The chain links TRBV13 to TRBJ2-7, with 7 bases identical to TRBD1. The germline V gene has CDR1 PRHDT and CDR2 FYEKMQ (reference sequence). After removal of 5 bases from V and 8 bases from J, the junction contained 9 bases not matched to a gene. This CDR3 region has 13 residues. The CDR3 region is CASSPKGQFKQYF. The CDR3 region has the DNA TGTGCCAGCAGCCCCAAGGGACAGTTCAAGCAGTACTTC.

This chain uses TRBV19 with TRBJ2-2; tentatively, D is TRBD2 (5 bases). Trimming cost V 3 bases and J 6 bases, with 11 bases left between them. Germline loops: CDR1 LNHDA, CDR2 SQIVND (reference sequence). The CDR3 extends over 14 amino acids. CDR3 DNA: TGTGCCAGTAGTATCGAGGGTGGCCCCGGGGAGCTGTTTTTT. Protein: CASSIEGGPGELFF.

The chain joins TRBV2 to TRBJ1-2; 7 bases line up with TRBD1. Germline CDR1 SNHLY, CDR2 FYNNEI. V lost 9 bases to trimming and J lost 5 bases; unmatched junction nucleotides: 6. The CDR3 loop spans 12 amino acids. This CDR3 is CASEGQRYGYTF. The CDR3 DNA reads as TGTGCCAGTGAGGGACAGCGATATGGCTACACCTTC.

The chain is built from TRBV6-5 and TRBJ2-4; D not certain. Germline CDR1 is MNHEY and CDR2 is SVGAGI. The CDR3 sequence is 11 residues long. Trimming shortened V by 6 bases and J by 8 bases, and 8 bases separated the two germline ends. CDR3 nucleotides: TGTGCCAGCAGAGCCCGGGACATTCAGTACTTC. Translating it yields CASRARDIQYF.

The chain uses TRBV18 and TRBJ1-5; TRBD1 is a possible D gene (5 bases). V was shortened by 6 bases and J by 3 bases, with 12 bases between the two germline ends. CDR1 KGHSH and CDR2 LQKENI come from the germline V gene. This CDR3 comprises 14 residues. This CDR3 reads CASSGGQANQPQHF. CDR3 coding DNA: TGTGCCAGCTCCGGAGGACAAGCCAATCAGCCCCAGCATTTT.

The rearrangement uses TRBV7-9 and TRBJ2-2; no firm D call. From germline, CDR1 is SEHNR and CDR2 FQNEAQ (reference sequence). CDR3 size: 14 residues. The V end lost 3 bases, the J end lost 1 base, and 6 bases lay between the germline ends. The CDR3 DNA sequence: TGTGCCAGCAGCTTCCAGATGAACACCGGGGAGCTGTTTTTT. This encodes CASSFQMNTGELFF.